These 27 T cell receptor beta chains were all obtained from the same sample, sequenced in a study of T cell repertoires in cytomegalovirus infection. TCRdb ran MiXCR on the reads and lists one entry per CDR3 protein. The repertoire holds about 570,000 distinct CDR3 sequences, around 40% seen once, with around 48% in the top ten. Antigens of these TCRs are unknown. The sample in question was cultured PBMCs, obtained from culture after CMV antigen stimulation. The receptors originated from a human donor in good health (CMV status not recorded). Some clones in this sample may be carry-over from other donors' samples.

The rearrangement links TRBV23-1 to TRBJ2-2; the D gene could be TRBD1 or TRBD2 (6 bases each). TRBV23-1 is annotated as an ORF whose role is uncertain. This CDR3 spans 16 amino acids. V lost 9 bases and J 1 base, leaving 18 bases between the germline ends. The CDR3 loop is CASTSVRGLNTGELFF. The DNA for the CDR3 is TGCGCCAGTACATCGGTCCGGGGGCTGAACACCGGGGAGCTGTTTTTT.

The chain is built from TRBV4-3 and TRBJ2-7; the match to TRBD2 covers 12 bases. CDR1 is LGHNA and CDR2 is YSLEER in the germline V gene. Trimming took 1 base from V and 6 from J; bases not matched to a gene: 4. CDR3 length: 15 amino acids. The CDR3 loop reads CASSQGLAGVGEQYF. Written as DNA, the CDR3 is TGCGCCAGCAGCCAAGGACTAGCGGGAGTTGGCGAGCAGTACTTC.

The chain recombines TRBV29-1 with TRBJ2-3, with 9 bases that match TRBD1. Germline CDR1 and CDR2: SQVTM and ANQGSEA. There are 14 residues in the CDR3. V trimming: 4 bases; J trimming: 0 bases; junction bases outside the gene matches: 2. The CDR3 region is CSVAQGASTDTQYF. CDR3 sequence (DNA): TGCAGCGTTGCACAGGGGGCTAGCACAGATACGCAGTATTTT.

This clonotype was counted a few times. The CDR3 here is CASSLHSGETQYF. The DNA for the CDR3 is TGTGCCAGCAGCTTACACAGCGGAGAGACCCAGTACTTC. The gene calls are TRBV7-9 and TRBJ2-5, with D possibly matching TRBD2 (5 bases). V was trimmed by 2 bases and J by 4 bases, leaving 8 bases between them. The germline CDR1 and CDR2 sequences are SEHNR and FQNEAQ (reference sequence). CDR3 length: 13 amino acids. Full variable domain (missing parts from reference TRBV7-9 and TRBJ2-5): DTGVSQNPRHKITKRGQNVTFRCDPISEHNRLYWYRQTLGQGPEFLTYFQNEAQLEKSRLLSDRFSAERPKGSFSTLEIQRTEQGDSAMYLCASSLHSGETQYFGPGTRLLVL.

The DNA of the CDR3 is TGTGCCAGCAGCCAAGATTTCACGGGAGAGACCCAGTACTTC. It encodes CASSQDFTGETQYF. This chain uses TRBV3-1 with TRBJ2-5; no reliable D call. V lost 0 bases and J lost 4, with 9 bases in between. Germline CDR1 and CDR2: LGHDT and YNNKEL (reference sequence). The CDR3 consists of 14 residues.

The rearrangement links TRBV6-1 to TRBJ2-1, with a tentative D call TRBD1 (6 bases). The CDR3 totals 16 residues. V lost 0 bases and J lost 3, with 12 bases in between. The germline gives CDR1 MNHNS, CDR2 SASEGT. The CDR3, as DNA: TGTGCCAGCAGTGAAGCCCAGGGGCCACGCTACAATGAGCAGTTCTTC. It is translated as CASSEAQGPRYNEQFF.

V gene TRBV7-2 combines with J gene TRBJ2-3; possibly TRBD2 for D (6 bases). CDR1 and CDR2 (germline): SGHTA, FQGNSA. V shed 3 bases and J shed 5 bases, with 18 bases lying between them. The CDR3 is made up of 16 amino acids. CDR3 sequence reads: CASSLGRTGRRDTQYF. As DNA, the CDR3 is TGTGCCAGCAGCTTGGGGAGGACCGGAAGAAGAGATACGCAGTATTTT. The full variable domain, with the rest looked up from reference TRBV7-2 and TRBJ2-3, is GAGVSQSPSNKVTEKGKDVELRCDPISGHTALYWYRQSLGQGLEFLIYFQGNSAPDKSGLPSDRFSAERTGGSVSTLTIQRTQQEDSAVYLCASSLGRTGRRDTQYFGPGTRLTVL.

The DNA of the CDR3 is TGTGCCAGCAGTCTGCTCGAGTACAATGAGCAGTTCTTC. Residues: CASSLLEYNEQFF. The V call is TRBV6-6, the J call TRBJ2-1, with D hard to call. Germline-derived CDR1 and CDR2 are MNHNY and SVGAGI (reference sequence). The germline V and J ends were trimmed by 5 bases and 4 bases, with 9 bases remaining between them. The CDR3 consists of 13 residues.

This clonotype has more than one count but fewer than ten. The chain joins TRBV7-6 to TRBJ2-3; D possibly matches TRBD1 or TRBD2 (5 bases each). Trimming took 1 base from V and 6 from J, leaving 11 bases between them. Germline CDR1 is SGHVS and CDR2 is FNYEAQ. This CDR3 contains 14 residues. CDR3 DNA sequence: TGTGCCAGCAGCTTAGGGGTGGGGGAGGATACGCAGTATTTT. Translation: CASSLGVGEDTQYF. Full variable domain (outside the CDR3, taken from reference TRBV7-6 and TRBJ2-3): GAGVSQSPRYKVTKRGQDVALRCDPISGHVSLYWYRQALGQGPEFLTYFNYEAQQDKSGLPNDRFSAERPEGSISTLTIQRTEQRDSAMYRCASSLGVGEDTQYFGPGTRLTVL.

This chain links TRBV7-6 with TRBJ2-3, with 8 bases identical to TRBD2. This CDR3 has 17 residues. The J segment lost 6 bases and the V segment lost 1 base, leaving 12 bases of the junction unmatched. Per germline, CDR1 SGHVS and CDR2 FNYEAQ. The CDR3 sequence: CASSLGSAGGPGDTQYF. In nucleotides, the CDR3 is TGTGCCAGCAGCTTAGGGTCGGCGGGGGGCCCCGGGGATACGCAGTATTTT.

The chain is built from TRBV2 and TRBJ1-4; 8 bases match TRBD1. The CDR3 has 14 amino acids. V trimming: 2 bases; J trimming: 8 bases; junction bases outside the gene matches: 4. Germline values: CDR1 SNHLY, CDR2 FYNNEI. The CDR3 DNA reads TGTGCCAGCAGTGAACGGTGGGACAGGGAAAAACTGTTTTTT. This encodes CASSERWDREKLFF.

J is TRBJ2-5 and V is TRBV19, with D possibly called TRBD1 or TRBD2 (5 bases each). Trimming removed 6 bases at V and 7 bases at J, with 9 bases between. Per germline, CDR1 LNHDA and CDR2 SQIVND (reference sequence). CDR3 size: 11 residues. The CDR3 nucleotides read TGTGCCAGTAGCACGGGGCGGACCCAGTACTTC. Translated: CASSTGRTQYF.

The chain links TRBV2 to TRBJ2-3; tentative D call: TRBD1 (6 bases). CDR1 and CDR2 from the germline V gene are SNHLY and FYNNEI. Trimming cost V 6 bases and J 0 bases, with 16 bases left between them. This CDR3 has 16 residues. The CDR3 spells CASRVQGRASTDTQYF. The DNA for the CDR3 is TGTGCCAGCAGGGTACAGGGTCGGGCGAGCACAGATACGCAGTATTTT.

This rearrangement joins TRBV11-2 to TRBJ1-1; D uncertain. V shed 4 bases and J shed 0 bases, with 12 bases lying between them. This CDR3 is 15 amino acids long. Germline loops: CDR1 SGHAT, CDR2 FQNNGV. In DNA form, the CDR3 reads TGTGCCAGCAGCTCCCCAGGCGGCATGAACACTGAAGCTTTCTTT. Translated, it gives CASSSPGGMNTEAFF.

Written as DNA, the CDR3 is TGTGCCAGCAGCCGTACAGGGGCCCCACAAGAGACCCAGTACTTC. It specifies CASSRTGAPQETQYF. V and J are TRBV7-2 and TRBJ2-5; TRBD1 matches at 7 bases. Germline V CDR1 and CDR2: SGHTA, FQGNSA. The CDR3 contains 15 residues. J lost 2 bases, V lost 5 bases, and 8 bases had no gene match.

This clonotype came up a few times. The chain is built from TRBV6-1 and TRBJ2-2, with D unclear. The CDR3 has 13 residues. The germline CDR1 and CDR2 sequences are MNHNS and SASEGT. Trimming took off 6 bases at V and 2 bases at J, with 7 bases between the two ends. The CDR3 DNA follows: TGTGCCAGCAGCGTACCCAACACCGGGGAGCTGTTTTTT. It is translated as CASSVPNTGELFF.

V usage is TRBV7-9 and J usage is TRBJ2-7; D is perhaps TRBD2 (7 bases). V was shortened by 5 bases and J by 4 bases, with 18 bases between the two germline ends. Per germline, CDR1 SEHNR and CDR2 FQNEAQ (reference sequence). This CDR3 contains 15 residues. CDR3 nucleotide sequence: TGTGCCAGCAGCCGACCCTCCGGGGGGCGTTACGAGCAGTACTTC. Protein product: CASSRPSGGRYEQYF.

As to this clonotype: A clone one base away is much larger, so this may be a read error. The chain combines TRBV7-2 with TRBJ2-1, with 9 bases that match TRBD2. The germline V gene has CDR1 SGHTA and CDR2 FQGNSA. This CDR3 has 16 residues. This CDR3 reads CASSFFRSGSLYEQLF. In nucleotides, the CDR3 is TGTGCCAGCAGCTTTTTTCGTAGCGGGAGTTTATATGAGCAGCTCTTC.

V gene TRBV5-5 combines with J gene TRBJ2-5, with D possibly being TRBD1 (6 bases). V was pared by 4 bases and J by 5 bases, with 15 bases between. Germline V CDR1 and CDR2: SGHKS, YYEKEE (reference sequence). The CDR3 sequence is 14 residues long. The CDR3 loop reads CASSQGPTGETQYF. The CDR3 DNA reads TGTGCCAGCAGCCAGGGGCCGACGGGGGAGACCCAGTACTTC.

The rearrangement links TRBV20-1 to TRBJ1-5; D is undetermined. With 6 bases removed from V and 0 bases from J, the gap between germline ends came to 9 bases. CDR3 size: 13 residues. CDR1 and CDR2 from the germline V gene are DFQATT and SNEGSKA (reference sequence). The chain's CDR3 is CSASDYSNQPQHF. CDR3 nucleotide sequence: TGCAGTGCGTCAGACTATAGCAATCAGCCCCAGCATTTT.

This clonotype was seen many times. This rearrangement joins TRBV7-2 to TRBJ2-7; a possible D gene is TRBD1 (6 bases). The germline V gene encodes CDR1 SGHTA and CDR2 FQGNSA. Between the trimmed V and J ends, which lost 3 bases and 5 bases, there was a span of 11 bases. This CDR3 contains 13 residues. CDR3 protein: CASSFSGADEQYV. The CDR3 DNA is TGTGCCAGCAGCTTTTCAGGGGCGGACGAGCAGTACGTC.

The table lists this clonotype with a few counts. This chain connects TRBV7-2 to TRBJ2-7, with TRBD1 matching 8 bases. The CDR3 has 15 residues. J lost 5 bases, V lost 3 bases, and 9 bases had no gene match. Germline-derived CDR1 and CDR2 are SGHTA and FQGNSA. For the CDR3, the DNA is TGTGCCAGCAGCTTGTTTGGCAGGGGGCAGGACGAGCAGTACTTC. This translates into CASSLFGRGQDEQYF.

This clonotype appeared a few times. The chain couples TRBV7-2 to TRBJ2-2, with D possibly being TRBD1 or TRBD2 (5 bases each). V gave up 3 bases and J gave up 6 bases, with 17 bases separating them. The CDR3 totals 16 residues. The germline CDR1 and CDR2 sequences are SGHTA and FQGNSA. The DNA for the CDR3 is TGTGCCAGCAGCTTTAACAGGAGGAGCAGAGCCGGGGAGCTGTTTTTT. The encoded protein is CASSFNRRSRAGELFF.

In its sample, this clonotype was seen once. The rearrangement joins TRBV28 to TRBJ2-3; perhaps TRBD2 as D (6 bases). The CDR3 length is 16 residues. Deletions cut 3 bases from V and 0 bases from J, with 13 bases between. Germline V gene data show CDR1 as MDHEN and CDR2 as SYDVKM. CDR3: CASSFYGTPSTDTQYF. CDR3 coding DNA: TGTGCCAGCAGTTTCTATGGGACTCCGAGCACAGATACGCAGTATTTT.

The chain has TRBV7-2 and TRBJ2-1, with D possibly matching TRBD2 (7 bases). The CDR3 has 14 residues. The V end lost 5 bases, the J end lost 7 bases, and 15 bases lay between the germline ends. CDR1 and CDR2 from the germline V gene are SGHTA and FQGNSA. CDR3 sequence reads: CASSQGGALNEQFF. For the CDR3, the DNA is TGTGCCAGCAGCCAAGGGGGGGCGTTGAATGAGCAGTTCTTC.

This clonotype was counted only a few times. This sequence joins TRBV6-1 and TRBJ2-3; the D is unclear. Germline loops: CDR1 MNHNS, CDR2 SASEGT. With 1 base removed from V and 1 base from J, the gap between germline ends came to 3 bases. The CDR3 has 13 residues. CDR3 bases: TGTGCCAGCAGTGAAGTCGGCACAGATACGCAGTATTTT. It specifies CASSEVGTDTQYF.

V usage is TRBV5-5 and J usage is TRBJ2-3, with D possibly TRBD1 on 6 matching bases. The V end was cut by 4 bases, the J end by 1 base, with 13 bases between. The CDR3 contains 15 residues. Per germline, CDR1 SGHKS and CDR2 YYEKEE (reference sequence). The CDR3 DNA reads as TGTGCCAGCAGCCGACAGGAGTTCGGCACAGATACGCAGTATTTT. This encodes CASSRQEFGTDTQYF.